The T cell receptor beta chain under discussion was sequenced for a study of blood T cells in healthy people across ages. It was with a sample-barcoded 5' primer and a J-beta primer mix that a second PCR of roughly 7 to 12 cycles was run. TCRdb re-called the 5' RACE reads with MiXCR, one entry per CDR3 protein. The sample includes around 1.5 million distinct CDR3 sequences, around 39% of them seen just once. The CDR3 is 16 amino acids. Concerning this clonotype: The junction does not match germline at one end; this may be a read error.

This chain joins TRBV12-3 or TRBV12-4 and TRBJ1-1; D is uncertain. The receptor's source is a woman between 18 and 30 years old in good health. The sample comprised blood. The DNA for the CDR3 is TGTGCCAGCAGTCTAAAATGGACGGATCTGAACACTGTAGCTTTCTTT. This encodes CASSLKWTDLNTVAFF.